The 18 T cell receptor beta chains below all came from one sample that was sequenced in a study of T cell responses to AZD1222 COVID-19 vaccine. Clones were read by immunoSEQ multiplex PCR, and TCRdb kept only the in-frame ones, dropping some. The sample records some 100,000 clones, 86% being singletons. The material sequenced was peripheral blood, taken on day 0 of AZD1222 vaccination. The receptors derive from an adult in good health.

CDR3 sequence: CASSHVKRHTEAFF. Here the CDR3 DNA reads TGTGCCAGCAGCCATGTCAAGAGGCACACTGAAGCTTTCTTT. The rearrangement joins TRBV14 to TRBJ1-1; no firm D call. With 3 bases removed from V and 3 bases from J, the gap between germline ends came to 11 bases. The germline V gene encodes CDR1 SGHDN and CDR2 FVKESK. The CDR3 length is 14 residues.

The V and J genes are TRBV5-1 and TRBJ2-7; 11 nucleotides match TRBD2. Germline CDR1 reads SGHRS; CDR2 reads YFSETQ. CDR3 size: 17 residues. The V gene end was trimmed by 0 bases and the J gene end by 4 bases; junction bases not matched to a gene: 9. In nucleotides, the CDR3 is TGCGCCAGCAGCTTGGGGGCTACTAGCGGGAGTAGGTACGAGCAGTACTTC. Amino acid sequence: CASSLGATSGSRYEQYF.

This CDR3 reads CATSSDRGAYNEQFF. In nucleotides, the CDR3 is TGTGCCACCAGTTCTGACAGGGGGGCCTACAATGAGCAGTTCTTC. V usage is TRBV24-1 and J usage is TRBJ2-1, with 9 bases matching TRBD1. The CDR3 is 15 residues long. The V gene end was trimmed by 6 bases and the J gene end by 2 bases; junction bases not matched to a gene: 4. CDR1 is KGHDR, CDR2 SFDVKD, per germline.

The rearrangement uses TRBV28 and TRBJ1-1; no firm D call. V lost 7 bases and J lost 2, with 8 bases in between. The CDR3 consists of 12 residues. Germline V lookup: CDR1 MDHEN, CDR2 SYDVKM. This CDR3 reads CASIQLNTEAFF. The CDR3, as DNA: TGTGCCAGCATCCAGCTAAACACTGAAGCTTTCTTT.

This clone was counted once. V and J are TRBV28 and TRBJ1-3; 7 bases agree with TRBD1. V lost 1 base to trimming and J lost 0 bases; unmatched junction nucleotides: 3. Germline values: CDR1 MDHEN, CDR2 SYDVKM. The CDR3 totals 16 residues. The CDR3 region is CASSLLAGGSGNTIYF. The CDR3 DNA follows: TGTGCCAGCAGTTTATTGGCAGGGGGCTCTGGAAACACCATATATTTT.

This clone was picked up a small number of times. DNA for the CDR3: TGTGCCAGCTCACCGCCGGGTAGAATGAACACTGAAGCTTTCTTT. As protein: CASSPPGRMNTEAFF. The chain links TRBV18 to TRBJ1-1; D not certain. This CDR3 contains 15 residues. Germline loops: CDR1 KGHSH, CDR2 LQKENI. V was cut by 3 bases and J by 0 bases, with 11 bases left in between.

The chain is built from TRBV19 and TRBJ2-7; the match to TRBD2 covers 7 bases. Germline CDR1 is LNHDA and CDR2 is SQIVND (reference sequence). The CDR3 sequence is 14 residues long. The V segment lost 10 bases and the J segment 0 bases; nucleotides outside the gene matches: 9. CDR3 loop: CATRLAGSSYEQYF. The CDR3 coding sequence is TGTGCCACGAGACTAGCTGGGAGCTCCTACGAGCAGTACTTC.

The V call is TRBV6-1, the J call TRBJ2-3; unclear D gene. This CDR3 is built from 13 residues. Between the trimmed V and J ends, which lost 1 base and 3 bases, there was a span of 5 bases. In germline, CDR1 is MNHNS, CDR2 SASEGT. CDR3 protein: CASSEGVTDTQYF. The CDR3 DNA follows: TGTGCCAGCAGTGAAGGCGTAACAGATACGCAGTATTTT.

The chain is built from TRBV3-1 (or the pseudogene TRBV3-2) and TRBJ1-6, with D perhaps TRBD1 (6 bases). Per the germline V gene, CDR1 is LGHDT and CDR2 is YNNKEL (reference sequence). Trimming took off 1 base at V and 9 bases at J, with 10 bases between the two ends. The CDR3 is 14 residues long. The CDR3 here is CASSQVTGRSPLHF. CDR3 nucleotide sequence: TGTGCCAGCAGCCAAGTAACAGGGCGTTCACCCCTCCACTTT.

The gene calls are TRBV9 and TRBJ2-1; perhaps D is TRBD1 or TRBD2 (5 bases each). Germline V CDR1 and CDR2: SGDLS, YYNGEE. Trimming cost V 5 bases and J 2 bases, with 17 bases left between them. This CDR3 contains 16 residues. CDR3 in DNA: TGTGCCAGCAGTGCGAATGGGGGTCTTACCTACAATGAGCAGTTCTTC. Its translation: CASSANGGLTYNEQFF.

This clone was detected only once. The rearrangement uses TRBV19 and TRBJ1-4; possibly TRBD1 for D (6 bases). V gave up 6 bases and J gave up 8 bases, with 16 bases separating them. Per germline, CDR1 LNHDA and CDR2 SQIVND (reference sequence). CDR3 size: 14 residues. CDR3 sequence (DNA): TGTGCCAGTAGCTGGGCAGGGGTATCGGAAAAACTGTTTTTT. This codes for CASSWAGVSEKLFF.

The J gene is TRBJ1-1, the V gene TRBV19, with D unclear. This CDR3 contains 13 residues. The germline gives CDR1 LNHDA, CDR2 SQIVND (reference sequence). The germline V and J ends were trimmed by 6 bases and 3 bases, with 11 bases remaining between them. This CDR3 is CASSTNGDTEAFF. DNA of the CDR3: TGTGCCAGTAGCACAAACGGAGACACTGAAGCTTTCTTT.

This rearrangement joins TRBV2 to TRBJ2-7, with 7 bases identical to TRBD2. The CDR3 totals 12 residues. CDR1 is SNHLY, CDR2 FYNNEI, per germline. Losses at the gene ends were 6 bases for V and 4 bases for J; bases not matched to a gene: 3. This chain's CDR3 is CASRRAGYEQYF. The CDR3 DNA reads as TGTGCCAGCAGACGAGCGGGATACGAGCAGTACTTC.

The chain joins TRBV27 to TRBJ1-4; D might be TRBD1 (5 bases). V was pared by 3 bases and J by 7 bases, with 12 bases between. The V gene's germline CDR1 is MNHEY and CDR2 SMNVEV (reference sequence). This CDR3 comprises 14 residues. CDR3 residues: CASSFYGAGEKLFF. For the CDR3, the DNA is TGTGCCAGCAGTTTCTATGGGGCCGGTGAAAAACTGTTTTTT.

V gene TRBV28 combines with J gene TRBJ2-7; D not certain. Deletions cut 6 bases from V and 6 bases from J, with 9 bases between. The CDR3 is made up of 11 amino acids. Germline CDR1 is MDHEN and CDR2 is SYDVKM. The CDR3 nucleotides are TGTGCCAGCAGAAGAGTAGGCGAGCAGTACTTC. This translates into CASRRVGEQYF. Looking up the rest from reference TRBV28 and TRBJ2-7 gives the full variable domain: DVKVTQSSRYLVKRTGEKVFLECVQDMDHENMFWYRQDPGLGLRLIYFSYDVKMKEKGDIPEGYSVSREKKERFSLILESASTNQTSMYLCASRRVGEQYFGPGTRLTVT.

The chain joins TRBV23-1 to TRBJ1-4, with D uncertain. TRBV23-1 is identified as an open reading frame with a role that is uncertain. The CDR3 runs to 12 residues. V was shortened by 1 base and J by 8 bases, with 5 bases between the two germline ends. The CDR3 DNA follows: TGCGCCAGCAGTCAATTCTCCGAAAAACTGTTTTTT. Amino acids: CASSQFSEKLFF.

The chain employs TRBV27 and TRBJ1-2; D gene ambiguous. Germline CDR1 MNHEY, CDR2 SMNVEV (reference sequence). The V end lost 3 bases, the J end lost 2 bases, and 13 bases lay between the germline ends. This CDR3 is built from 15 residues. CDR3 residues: CASSFSTLGNYGYTF. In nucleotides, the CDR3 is TGTGCCAGCAGTTTTAGCACCTTGGGCAACTATGGCTACACCTTC.

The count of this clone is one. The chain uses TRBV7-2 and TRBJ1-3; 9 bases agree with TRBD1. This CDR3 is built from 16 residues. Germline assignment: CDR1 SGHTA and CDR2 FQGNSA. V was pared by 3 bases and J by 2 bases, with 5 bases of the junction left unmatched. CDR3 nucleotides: TGTGCCAGCAGCTTGGCCACAGGGGGCGCTGGAAACACCATATATTTT. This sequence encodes CASSLATGGAGNTIYF.